A selection of T cell receptor beta chains follows, all from one sample in a study of blood T cell repertoires in COVID-19. This table comes from immunoSEQ multiplex PCR, and its TCRdb copy is limited to in-frame clones, with some not included. The sample includes around 200,000 clones, about 88% of them seen just once. The specimen was peripheral blood. The receptors were sampled from a young man with active or convalescent COVID-19. The CDR3 runs from the conserved cysteine through the conserved F or W. D genes are given only for firm matches. Not all rows give a size; the values are once, few, many and, for expanded clones, a class.

j_gene | v_gene | len | abundance | d_gene | CDR3nt | CDR3aa
TRBJ1-5 | TRBV3-1/TRBV3-2 | 19 | . | TRBD1 | TGTGCCAGCAGCCAAGATCGGGTCGAGGTGGGACAGGGGTGTCAGCCCCAGCATTTT | CASSQDRVEVGQGCQPQHF
TRBJ2-1 | TRBV6-4 | 15 | few | TRBD2 | TGTGCCAGCAGTGACTCTGGGGGAGGGTACAATGAGCAGTTCTTC | CASSDSGGGYNEQFF
TRBJ2-3 | TRBV4-2 | 19 | . | TRBD2 | TGTGCCAGCAGCCAGCCGGGACTAGCGGGAGACCTGAGCACAGATACGCAGTATTTT | CASSQPGLAGDLSTDTQYF
TRBJ1-6 | TRBV5-1 | 15 | . | TRBD1 | TGCGCCAGCAGCCTTCGACAGGGCGATAATTCACCCCTCCACTTT | CASSLRQGDNSPLHF
TRBJ1-6 | TRBV19 | 14 | . | . | TGTGCCAGTAGTAGGGGCGCCTATAATTCACCCCTCCACTTT | CASSRGAYNSPLHF
TRBJ2-7 | TRBV13 | 14 | . | . | TGTGCCAGCAGCTTATATCCAGGGAACAACGAGCAGTACTTC | CASSLYPGNNEQYF
TRBJ1-5 | TRBV9 | 15 | few | . | TGTGCCAGCAGCCAATCGGTGGGGCTTAATCAGCCCCAGCATTTT | CASSQSVGLNQPQHF
TRBJ2-7 | TRBV6-1 | 14 | . | . | TGTGCCAGCAGTGAAGCGCTTCAGGAAACCGAGCAGTACTTC | CASSEALQETEQYF
TRBJ1-3 | TRBV18 | 16 | . | TRBD1 | TGTGCCAGCTCACCACAGGGACAGACATCTGGAAACACCATATATTTT | CASSPQGQTSGNTIYF
TRBJ2-2 | TRBV11-3 | 14 | once | . | TGTGCCAGCAGCTTATCTGCGAACACCGGGGAGCTGTTTTTT | CASSLSANTGELFF
TRBJ1-2 | TRBV30 | 16 | . | . | TGTGCCTGGAGTGTACTTCTTCGAGGCAGTTCACGGGGCTACACCTTC | CAWSVLLRGSSRGYTF
TRBJ2-3 | TRBV19 | 17 | . | TRBD1 | TGTGCCAGTAGTCAATCGAATGGGGACAGGGGGCTGAGGTCGCAGTATTTT | CASSQSNGDRGLRSQYF
TRBJ2-1 | TRBV11-2 | 15 | once | TRBD2 | TGTGCCAGCAGCTTAACGGGGGGGTTCTACAATGAGCAGTTCTTC | CASSLTGGFYNEQFF
TRBJ1-5 | TRBV9 | 14 | few | TRBD1 | TGTGCCAGCAGCTCAGGACAGGCAAATCAGCCCCAGCATTTT | CASSSGQANQPQHF
TRBJ1-1 | TRBV2 | 15 | . | . | TGTGCCAGCAGCGTTAACAGGGCCCTCGGAACTGAAGCTTTCTTT | CASSVNRALGTEAFF
TRBJ2-1 | TRBV9 | 15 | . | TRBD2 | TGTGCCAGCAGCGCCCCGACTAGCGGCCACAATGAGCAGTTCTTC | CASSAPTSGHNEQFF
TRBJ1-2 | TRBV28 | 15 | once | . | TGTGCCAGCAGTTCACGTCCAGGGCCTAACTATGGCTACACCTTC | CASSSRPGPNYGYTF
TRBJ2-1 | TRBV5-1 | 17 | few | TRBD2 | TGCGCCAGCAGCCGTAACGTGGGAGGGAGCTCCTACAATGAGCAGTTCTTC | CASSRNVGGSSYNEQFF
TRBJ2-1 | TRBV6-5 | 14 | . | . | TGTGCCAGCACCAAGAGTCTAGAGGGCAATGAGCAGTTCTTC | CASTKSLEGNEQFF
TRBJ1-1 | TRBV11-3 | 14 | . | . | TGTGCCAGCAGCTTAGACGGGATGAACACTGAAGCTTTCTTT | CASSLDGMNTEAFF